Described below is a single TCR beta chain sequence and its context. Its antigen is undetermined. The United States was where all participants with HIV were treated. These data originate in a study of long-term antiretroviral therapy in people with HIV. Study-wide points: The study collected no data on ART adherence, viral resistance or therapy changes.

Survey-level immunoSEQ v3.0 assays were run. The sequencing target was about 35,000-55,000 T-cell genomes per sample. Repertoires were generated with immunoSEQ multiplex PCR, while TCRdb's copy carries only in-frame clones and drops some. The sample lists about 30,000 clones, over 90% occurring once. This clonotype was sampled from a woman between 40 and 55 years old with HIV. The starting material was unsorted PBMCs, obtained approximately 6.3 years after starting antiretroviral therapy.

CDR3 nucleotides: TGTGCCAGCAGCCAACCCAAAGACAGGAACAATGAGCAGTTCTTC. This gives the protein CASSQPKDRNNEQFF. V gene TRBV4-2 combines with J gene TRBJ2-1, with D possibly matching TRBD1 (6 bases). V was cut by 2 bases and J by 5 bases, with 13 bases left in between. The CDR3 has 15 residues. Germline CDR1 LGHNA, CDR2 YNFKEQ.